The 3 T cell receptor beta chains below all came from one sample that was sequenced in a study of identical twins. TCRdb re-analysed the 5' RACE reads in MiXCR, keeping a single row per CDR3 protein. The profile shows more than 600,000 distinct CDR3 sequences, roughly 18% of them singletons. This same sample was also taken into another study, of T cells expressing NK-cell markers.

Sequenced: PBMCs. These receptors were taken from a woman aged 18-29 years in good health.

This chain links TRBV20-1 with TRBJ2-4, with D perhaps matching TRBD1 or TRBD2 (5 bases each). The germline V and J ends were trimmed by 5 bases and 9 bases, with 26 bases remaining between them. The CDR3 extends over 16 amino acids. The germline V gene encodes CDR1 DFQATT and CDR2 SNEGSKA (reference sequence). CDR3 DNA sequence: TGCAGTGCTGACCGGCAGGACATCGGTGATGCGGGCATTCAGTACTTC. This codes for CSADRQDIGDAGIQYF.

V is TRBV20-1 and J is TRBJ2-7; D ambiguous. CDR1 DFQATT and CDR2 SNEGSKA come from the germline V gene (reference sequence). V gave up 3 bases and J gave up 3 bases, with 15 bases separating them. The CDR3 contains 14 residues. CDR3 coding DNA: TGCAGTGCTAGGGCCATACCCCAGAGCTACGAGCAGTACTTC. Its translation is CSARAIPQSYEQYF.

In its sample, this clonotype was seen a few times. The CDR3 loop is CATSRGAGRVNPQHF. The CDR3, as DNA: TGTGCCACCAGCAGAGGGGCTGGCAGGGTGAATCCCCAGCATTTT. The chain is built from TRBV15 and TRBJ1-5; TRBD1 might be the D (5 bases). The CDR3 runs to 15 residues. Germline V gene data show CDR1 as LNHNV and CDR2 as YYDKDF (reference sequence). Trimming took off 1 base at V and 10 bases at J, with 17 bases between the two ends.